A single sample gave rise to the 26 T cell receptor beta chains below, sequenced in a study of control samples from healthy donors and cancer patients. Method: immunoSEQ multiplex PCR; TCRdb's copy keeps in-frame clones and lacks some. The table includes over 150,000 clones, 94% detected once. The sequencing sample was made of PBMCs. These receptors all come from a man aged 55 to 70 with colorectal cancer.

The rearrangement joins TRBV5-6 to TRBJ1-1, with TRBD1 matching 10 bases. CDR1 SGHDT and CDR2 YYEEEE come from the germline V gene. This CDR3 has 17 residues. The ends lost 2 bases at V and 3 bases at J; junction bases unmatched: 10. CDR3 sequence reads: CASSFWTGGTLDTEAFF. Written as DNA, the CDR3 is TGTGCCAGCAGCTTCTGGACAGGGGGTACTTTGGACACTGAAGCTTTCTTT.

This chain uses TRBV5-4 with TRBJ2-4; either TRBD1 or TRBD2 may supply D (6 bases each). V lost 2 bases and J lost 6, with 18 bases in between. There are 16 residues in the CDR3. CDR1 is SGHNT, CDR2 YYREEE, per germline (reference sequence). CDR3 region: CASSFTPAGEANIQYF. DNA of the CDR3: TGTGCCAGCAGCTTTACCCCGGCAGGGGAGGCAAACATTCAGTACTTC.

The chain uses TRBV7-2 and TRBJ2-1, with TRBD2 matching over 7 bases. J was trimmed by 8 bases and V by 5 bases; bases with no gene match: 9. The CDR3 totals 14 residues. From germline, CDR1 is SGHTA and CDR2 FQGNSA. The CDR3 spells CASSRTRESDEQFF. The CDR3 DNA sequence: TGTGCCAGCAGCCGGACTAGGGAGAGCGATGAGCAGTTCTTC.

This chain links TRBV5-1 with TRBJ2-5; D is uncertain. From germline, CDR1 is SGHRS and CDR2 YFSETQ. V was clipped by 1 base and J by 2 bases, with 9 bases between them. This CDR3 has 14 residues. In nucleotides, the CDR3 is TGCGCCAGCAGCTTGATCCCAGAACAAGAGACCCAGTACTTC. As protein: CASSLIPEQETQYF.

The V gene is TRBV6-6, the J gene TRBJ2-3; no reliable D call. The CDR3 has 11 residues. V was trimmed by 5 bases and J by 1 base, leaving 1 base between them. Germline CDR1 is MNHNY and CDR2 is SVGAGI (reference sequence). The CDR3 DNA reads TGTGCCAGCAGTCGCACAGATACGCAGTATTTT. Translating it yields CASSRTDTQYF.

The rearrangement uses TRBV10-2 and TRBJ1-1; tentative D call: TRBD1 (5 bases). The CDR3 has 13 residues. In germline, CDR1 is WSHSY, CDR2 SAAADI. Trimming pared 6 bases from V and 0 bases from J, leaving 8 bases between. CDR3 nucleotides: TGCGCCAGCAGGGGGGGAATGAACACTGAAGCTTTCTTT. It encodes CASRGGMNTEAFF.

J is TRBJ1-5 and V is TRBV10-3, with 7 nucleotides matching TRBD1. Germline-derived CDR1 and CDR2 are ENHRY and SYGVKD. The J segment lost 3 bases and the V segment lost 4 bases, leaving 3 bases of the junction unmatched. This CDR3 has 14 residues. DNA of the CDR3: TGTGCCATCAGTGCAGGACAGGTCAATCAGCCCCAGCATTTT. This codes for CAISAGQVNQPQHF.

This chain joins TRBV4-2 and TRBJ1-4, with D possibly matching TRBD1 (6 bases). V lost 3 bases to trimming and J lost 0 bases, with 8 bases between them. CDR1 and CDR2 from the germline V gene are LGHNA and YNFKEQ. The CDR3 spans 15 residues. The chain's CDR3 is CASSQTGATNEKLFF. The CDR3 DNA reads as TGTGCCAGCAGCCAGACAGGTGCAACTAATGAAAAACTGTTTTTT.

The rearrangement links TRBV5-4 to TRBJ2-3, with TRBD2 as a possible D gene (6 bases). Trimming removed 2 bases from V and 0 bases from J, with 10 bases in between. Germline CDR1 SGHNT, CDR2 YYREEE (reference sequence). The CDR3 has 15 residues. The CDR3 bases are TGTGCCAGCAGCTTCCAGGGAGGCAGCACAGATACGCAGTATTTT. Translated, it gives CASSFQGGSTDTQYF.

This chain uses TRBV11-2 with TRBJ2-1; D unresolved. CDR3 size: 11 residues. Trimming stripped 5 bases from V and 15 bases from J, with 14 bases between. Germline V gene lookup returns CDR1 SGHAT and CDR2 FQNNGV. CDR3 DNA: TGTGCCAGCAGCGTCTGGGTCTGGACGTTCTTC. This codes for CASSVWVWTFF.

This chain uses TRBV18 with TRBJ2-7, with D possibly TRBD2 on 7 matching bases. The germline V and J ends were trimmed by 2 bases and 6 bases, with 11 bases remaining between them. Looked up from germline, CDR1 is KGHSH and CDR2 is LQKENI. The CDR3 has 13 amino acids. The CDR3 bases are TGTGCCAGCTCACCAAGGGAGGGGGGCGAGCAGTACTTC. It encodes CASSPREGGEQYF.

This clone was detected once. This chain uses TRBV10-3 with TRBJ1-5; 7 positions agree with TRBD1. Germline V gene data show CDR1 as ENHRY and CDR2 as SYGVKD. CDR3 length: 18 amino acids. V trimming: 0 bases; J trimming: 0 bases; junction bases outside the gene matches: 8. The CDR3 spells CAISESRQGVHSNQPQHF. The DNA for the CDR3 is TGTGCCATCAGTGAGTCAAGGCAGGGGGTCCATAGCAATCAGCCCCAGCATTTT.

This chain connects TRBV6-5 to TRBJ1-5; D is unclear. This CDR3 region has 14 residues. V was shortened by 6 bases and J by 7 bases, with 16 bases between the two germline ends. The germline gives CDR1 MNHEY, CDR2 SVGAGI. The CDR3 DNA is TGTGCCAGCAGCCCCGCGAGGGAGGAACAGCCCCAGCATTTT. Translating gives CASSPAREEQPQHF.

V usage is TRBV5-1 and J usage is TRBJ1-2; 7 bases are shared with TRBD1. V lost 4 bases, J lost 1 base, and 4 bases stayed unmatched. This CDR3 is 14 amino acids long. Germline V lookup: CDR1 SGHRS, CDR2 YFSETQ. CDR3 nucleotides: TGCGCCAGCAGCGTCCAGGGGGATAACTATGGCTACACCTTC. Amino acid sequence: CASSVQGDNYGYTF. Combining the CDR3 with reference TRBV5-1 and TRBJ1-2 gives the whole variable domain KAGVTQTPRYLIKTRGQQVTLSCSPISGHRSVSWYQQTPGQGLQFLFEYFSETQRNKGNFPGRFSGRQFSNSRSEMNVSTLELGDSALYLCASSVQGDNYGYTFGSGTRLTVV.

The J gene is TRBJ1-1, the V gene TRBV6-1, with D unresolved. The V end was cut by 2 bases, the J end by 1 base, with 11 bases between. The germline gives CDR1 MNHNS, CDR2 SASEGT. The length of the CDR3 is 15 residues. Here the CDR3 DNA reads TGTGCCAGCAGTGAACTCTGGAAACCGAACACTGAAGCTTTCTTT. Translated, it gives CASSELWKPNTEAFF.

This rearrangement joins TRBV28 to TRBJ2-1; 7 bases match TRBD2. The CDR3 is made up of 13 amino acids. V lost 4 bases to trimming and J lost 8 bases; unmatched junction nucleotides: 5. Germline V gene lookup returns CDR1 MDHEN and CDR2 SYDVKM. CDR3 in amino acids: CASSSSGAYEQFF. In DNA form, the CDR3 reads TGTGCCAGCAGTTCCAGCGGGGCCTATGAGCAGTTCTTC.

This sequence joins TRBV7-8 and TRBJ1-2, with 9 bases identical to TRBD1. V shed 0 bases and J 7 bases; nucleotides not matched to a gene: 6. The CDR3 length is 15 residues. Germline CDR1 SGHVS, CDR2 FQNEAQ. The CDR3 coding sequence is TGTGCCAGCAGCTTAGCGGGACAGGGTACCAGTGGCTACACCTTC. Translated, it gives CASSLAGQGTSGYTF.

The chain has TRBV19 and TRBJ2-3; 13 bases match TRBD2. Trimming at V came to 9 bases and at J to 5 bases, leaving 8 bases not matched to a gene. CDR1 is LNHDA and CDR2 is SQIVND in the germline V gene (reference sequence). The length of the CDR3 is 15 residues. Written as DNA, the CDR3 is TGTGCCAGCACAACACTAGCGGGGGGGCGAGATACGCAGTATTTT. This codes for CASTTLAGGRDTQYF.

The CDR3 loop reads CASSLAGQGLDGYTF. CDR3 sequence (DNA): TGCGCCAGCAGCTTGGCCGGGCAGGGCTTAGATGGCTACACCTTC. The chain couples TRBV5-1 to TRBJ1-2; possible D gene TRBD1, 5 bases. The CDR3 has 15 residues. V dropped 0 bases and J dropped 6 bases, with 15 bases sitting between them. Germline CDR1 is SGHRS and CDR2 is YFSETQ.

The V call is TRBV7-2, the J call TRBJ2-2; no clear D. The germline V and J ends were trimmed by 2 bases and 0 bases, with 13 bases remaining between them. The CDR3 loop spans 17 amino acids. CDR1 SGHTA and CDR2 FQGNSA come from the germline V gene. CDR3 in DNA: TGTGCCAGCAGCTTAACGTTCCGTGGCGCGAACACCGGGGAGCTGTTTTTT. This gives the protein CASSLTFRGANTGELFF.

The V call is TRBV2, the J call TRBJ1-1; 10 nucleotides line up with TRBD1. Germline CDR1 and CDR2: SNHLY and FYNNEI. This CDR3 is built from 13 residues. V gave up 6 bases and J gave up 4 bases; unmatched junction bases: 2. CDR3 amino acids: CASRGQGVTEAFF. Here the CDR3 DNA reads TGTGCCAGCAGAGGACAGGGGGTCACTGAAGCTTTCTTT.

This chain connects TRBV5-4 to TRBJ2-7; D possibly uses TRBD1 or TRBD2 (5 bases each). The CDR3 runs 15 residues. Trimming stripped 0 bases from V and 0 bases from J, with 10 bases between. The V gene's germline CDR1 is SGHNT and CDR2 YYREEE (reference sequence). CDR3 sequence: CASSLDGASSYEQYF. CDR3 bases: TGTGCCAGCAGCTTGGACGGGGCGTCCTCCTACGAGCAGTACTTC.

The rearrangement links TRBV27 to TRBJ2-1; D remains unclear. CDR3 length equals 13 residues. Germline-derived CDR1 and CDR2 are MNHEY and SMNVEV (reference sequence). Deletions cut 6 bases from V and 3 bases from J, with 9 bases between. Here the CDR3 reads CASSPNYYNEQFF. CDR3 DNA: TGTGCCAGCAGCCCAAACTACTACAATGAGCAGTTCTTC.

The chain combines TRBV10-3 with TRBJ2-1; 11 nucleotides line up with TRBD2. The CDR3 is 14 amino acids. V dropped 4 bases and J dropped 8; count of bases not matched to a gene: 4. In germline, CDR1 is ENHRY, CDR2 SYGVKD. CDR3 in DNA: TGTGCCATCAGTGCACTGACTAGCGGGGATGAGCAGTTCTTC. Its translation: CAISALTSGDEQFF.

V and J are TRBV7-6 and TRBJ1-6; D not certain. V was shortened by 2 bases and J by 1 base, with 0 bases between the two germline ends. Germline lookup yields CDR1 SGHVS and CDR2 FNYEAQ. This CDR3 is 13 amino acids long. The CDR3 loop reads CASSLSYNSPLHF. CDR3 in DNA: TGTGCCAGCAGCTTATCCTATAATTCACCCCTCCACTTT. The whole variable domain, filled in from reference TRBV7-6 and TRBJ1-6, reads GAGVSQSPRYKVTKRGQDVALRCDPISGHVSLYWYRQALGQGPEFLTYFNYEAQQDKSGLPNDRFSAERPEGSISTLTIQRTEQRDSAMYRCASSLSYNSPLHFGNGTRLTVT.

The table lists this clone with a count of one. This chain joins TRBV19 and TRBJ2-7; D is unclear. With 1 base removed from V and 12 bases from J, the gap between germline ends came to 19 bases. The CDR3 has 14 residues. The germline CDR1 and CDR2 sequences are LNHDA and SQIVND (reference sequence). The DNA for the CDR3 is TGTGCCAGTAGTATAGGCCTCGGACCGAGCAATTGGTACTTC. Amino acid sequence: CASSIGLGPSNWYF.